These 17 T cell receptor beta chains came from one sample sequenced in a study of human T cells and chemical hapten exposure. Time point here: patch test 3, about 24 weeks after DPC sensitization. Treatment of the sample: therapeutic diphenylcyclopropenone sensitization with weekly scalp DPC. TCRdb itself ran the RACE reads through MiXCR, one entry per CDR3 protein. The sample yields 100,000 to 150,000 distinct CDR3 sequences, around 11% seen once. Sample: whole blood, taken in connection with sensitization to the hapten diphenylcyclopropenone (DPC). The receptors shown here come from a woman between 45 and 65 years old with alopecia areata. Some clones in this sample may be carry-over from other donors' samples.

The V call is TRBV12-5, the J call TRBJ2-1; D gene unclear. Trimming stripped 0 bases from V and 0 bases from J, with 12 bases between. Germline V gives CDR1 LGHNT, CDR2 FRNRAP. CDR3 length equals 17 residues. The CDR3 loop reads CASGLVVTSSSYNEQFF. The CDR3 bases are TGTGCTAGTGGTTTGGTAGTTACTTCCAGCTCCTACAATGAGCAGTTCTTC.

In this sample, this clonotype turned up many times. The V gene is TRBV20-1, the J gene TRBJ2-3; 8 nucleotides align to TRBD2. The CDR3 runs to 16 residues. Trimming removed 5 bases from V and 4 bases from J; junction bases left unmatched: 14. Per the germline V gene, CDR1 is DFQATT and CDR2 is SNEGSKA (reference sequence). CDR3 sequence (DNA): TGCAGTGCTGATAGCGGGGTAGGCGGTGTGGCAGATACGCAGTATTTT. It translates to CSADSGVGGVADTQYF.

The chain couples TRBV7-8 to TRBJ2-1; D unresolved. The V gene lost 3 bases and the J gene lost 1 base, with 19 bases spanning the gap. The CDR3 runs to 18 residues. Per the germline V gene, CDR1 is SGHVS and CDR2 is FQNEAQ. CDR3 protein: CASSLAYKANSSYNEQFF. The CDR3 DNA reads TGTGCCAGCAGCTTGGCCTATAAGGCCAATTCTTCCTACAATGAGCAGTTCTTC.

This clonotype appeared a few times. At one of its ends the junction is not consistent with the germline gene, which may arise from a read error. The genes are TRBV9 and TRBJ1-1, with D hard to call. The CDR3 contains 12 residues. Germline V gene lookup returns CDR1 SGDLS and CDR2 YYNGEE. DNA for the CDR3: TGTGCCAGCAGCGTAGGCAACAGTGAAGCTTTCTTT. Translated, it gives CASSVGNSEAFF.

The CDR3 region is CASSYWETDTQYF. CDR3 DNA sequence: TGTGCCAGCAGTTACTGGGAAACAGATACGCAGTATTTT. V and J are TRBV6-5 and TRBJ2-3; D gene unclear. Germline CDR1 MNHEY, CDR2 SVGAGI. The CDR3 contains 13 residues. V lost 1 base and J lost 3, with 5 bases in between.

This clonotype was seen more than once but under ten times. The CDR3 here is CASSLDWGKSNYGYTF. The DNA of the CDR3 is TGTGCCAGCAGCCTGGACTGGGGAAAGTCGAACTATGGCTACACCTTC. The V gene is TRBV5-6, the J gene TRBJ1-2; D gene uncertain. V lost 4 bases to trimming and J lost 2 bases, with 18 bases between them. Germline assignment: CDR1 SGHDT and CDR2 YYEEEE. The CDR3 loop spans 16 amino acids.

This clonotype has just a few counts. V and J are TRBV27 and TRBJ1-6, with D uncertain. Germline V gene lookup returns CDR1 MNHEY and CDR2 SMNVEV (reference sequence). V was clipped by 3 bases and J by 10 bases, with 10 bases between them. The CDR3 contains 13 residues. CDR3 residues: CASSFSLRSPLHF. CDR3 DNA: TGTGCCAGCAGTTTCTCCCTTAGGTCACCCCTCCACTTT.

This clonotype was observed many times. The rearrangement joins TRBV20-1 to TRBJ2-1, with a weak D call TRBD1 (5 bases). The length of the CDR3 is 14 residues. V was clipped by 4 bases and J by 0 bases, with 10 bases between them. CDR1 is DFQATT, CDR2 SNEGSKA, per germline (reference sequence). CDR3 sequence reads: CSAKQASSYNEQFF. The CDR3, as DNA: TGCAGTGCTAAACAGGCAAGCTCCTACAATGAGCAGTTCTTC.

This clonotype was detected only once. A much larger clone is a single base away; this may be a read error. This chain connects TRBV6-5 to TRBJ2-3; 7 bases fit TRBD1. With 7 bases clipped from V and 1 base from J, the junction kept 8 bases outside the gene matches. This CDR3 comprises 15 residues. Looked up from germline, CDR1 is MNHEY and CDR2 is SVGAGI. Written as DNA, the CDR3 is TGTGCCAGCAAGATGGACAGGACTTGCACAGATACGCAGTATTTT. The encoded protein is CASKMDRTCTDTQYF.

V gene TRBV28 combines with J gene TRBJ2-7; 8 nucleotides align to TRBD1. The length of the CDR3 is 16 residues. The V and J ends lost 5 bases and 0 bases, in that order; junction bases with no gene match: 9. Germline V gene data show CDR1 as MDHEN and CDR2 as SYDVKM. The CDR3 DNA sequence: TGTGCCAGCAGTCCCCCCGCGACAGGGGACTCCTACGAGCAGTACTTC. It is translated as CASSPPATGDSYEQYF.

In this sample, this clonotype turned up many times. The V and J genes are TRBV28 and TRBJ2-7; TRBD1 aligns across 7 bases. This CDR3 is built from 14 residues. CDR1 is MDHEN and CDR2 is SYDVKM in the germline V gene. V lost 6 bases, J lost 3 bases, and 8 bases stayed unmatched. Here the CDR3 reads CASSSPGQHYEQYF. In nucleotides, the CDR3 is TGTGCCAGCAGCTCACCGGGACAGCACTACGAGCAGTACTTC.

This clonotype occurred once. The gene calls are TRBV11-3 and TRBJ1-5, with TRBD1 as a possible D gene (5 bases). V was pared by 1 base and J by 3 bases, with 13 bases between. The CDR3 has 16 residues. Germline CDR1 is SGHNT and CDR2 is YENEEA. In DNA, the CDR3 is TGTGCCAGCAGCTTAGGCCGGGCAGGGCCCAATCAGCCCCAGCATTTT. It specifies CASSLGRAGPNQPQHF.

In its sample, this clonotype was seen many times. CDR3 nucleotides: TGTGCCATCAGTGGGGGTCCAGGAGAGACCCAGTACTTC. The encoded protein is CAISGGPGETQYF. V and J are TRBV10-3 and TRBJ2-5; D remains ambiguous. Trimming stripped 4 bases from V and 4 bases from J, with 10 bases between. The CDR3 is made up of 13 amino acids. Germline values: CDR1 ENHRY, CDR2 SYGVKD.

This rearrangement joins TRBV25-1 to TRBJ1-1; D uncertain. V was cut by 4 bases and J by 11 bases, with 11 bases left in between. Germline V lookup: CDR1 MGHDK, CDR2 SYGVNS. This CDR3 comprises 11 residues. CDR3 region: CASSVGSEAFF. CDR3 nucleotide sequence: TGTGCCAGCAGTGTAGGTTCGGAGGCTTTCTTT.

This clonotype was seen a few times. The chain couples TRBV12-3 or TRBV12-4 to TRBJ1-5; 7 bases align to TRBD1. V lost 5 bases and J lost 8; bases outside the gene matches: 15. This CDR3 spans 16 amino acids. CDR3: CASSPPGQGEGKPQHF. DNA for the CDR3: TGTGCCAGCAGTCCCCCAGGGCAGGGGGAAGGGAAGCCCCAGCATTTT.

This clonotype was counted a few times. The chain recombines TRBV5-8 with TRBJ1-4; tentative D call: TRBD1 (6 bases). Trimming removed 2 bases at V and 3 bases at J, with 8 bases between. From germline, CDR1 is SGHTS and CDR2 YDEGEE. CDR3 length: 14 amino acids. The CDR3 reads CASSLGQPNEKLFF. In DNA form, the CDR3 reads TGTGCCAGCAGCTTAGGACAGCCTAATGAAAAACTGTTTTTT.

This clonotype was recorded a few times. The gene calls are TRBV14 and TRBJ2-5, with D tentatively TRBD1 (6 bases). Germline lookup yields CDR1 SGHDN and CDR2 FVKESK. This CDR3 is built from 14 residues. Between the trimmed V and J ends, which lost 4 bases and 1 base, there was a span of 10 bases. The CDR3 coding sequence is TGTGCCAGCAGCCTGGACAGCTCCCAAGAGACCCAGTACTTC. It is translated as CASSLDSSQETQYF. Full variable domain (missing parts from reference TRBV14 and TRBJ2-5): EAGVTQFPSHSVIEKGQTVTLRCDPISGHDNLYWYRRVMGKEIKFLLHFVKESKQDESGMPNNRFLAERTGGTYSTLKVQPAELEDSGVYFCASSLDSSQETQYFGPGTRLLVL.